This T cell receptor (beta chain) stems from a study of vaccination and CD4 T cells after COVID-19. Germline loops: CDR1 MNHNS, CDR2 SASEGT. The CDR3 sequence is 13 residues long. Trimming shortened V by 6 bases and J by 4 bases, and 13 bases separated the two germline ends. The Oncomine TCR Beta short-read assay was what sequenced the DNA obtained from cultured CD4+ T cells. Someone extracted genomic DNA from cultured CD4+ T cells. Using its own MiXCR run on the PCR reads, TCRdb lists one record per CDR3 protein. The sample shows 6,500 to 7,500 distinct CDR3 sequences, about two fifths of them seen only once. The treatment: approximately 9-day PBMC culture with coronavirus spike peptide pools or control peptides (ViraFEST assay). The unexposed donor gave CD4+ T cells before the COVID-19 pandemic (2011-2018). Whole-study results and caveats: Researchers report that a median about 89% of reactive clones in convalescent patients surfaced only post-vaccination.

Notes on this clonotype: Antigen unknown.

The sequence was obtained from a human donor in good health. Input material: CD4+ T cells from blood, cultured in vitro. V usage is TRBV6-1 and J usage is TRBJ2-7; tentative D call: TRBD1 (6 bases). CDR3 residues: CASSRDNFYEQYF. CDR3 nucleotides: TGTGCCAGCAGCCGGGACAATTTTTACGAGCAGTACTTC.